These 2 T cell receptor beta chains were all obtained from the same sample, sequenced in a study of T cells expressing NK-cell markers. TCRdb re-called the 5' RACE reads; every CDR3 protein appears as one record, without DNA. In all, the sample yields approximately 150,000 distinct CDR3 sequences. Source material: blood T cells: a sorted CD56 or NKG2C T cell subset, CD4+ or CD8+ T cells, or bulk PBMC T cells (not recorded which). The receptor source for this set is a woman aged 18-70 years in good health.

CDR3 protein: CSARDREASGGDPYEQYF. The chain has TRBV20-1 and TRBJ2-7; the TCRdb D gene call, TRBD2, has no DNA to confirm it. This CDR3 comprises 18 residues. Per the germline V gene, CDR1 is DFQATT and CDR2 is SNEGSKA (reference sequence).

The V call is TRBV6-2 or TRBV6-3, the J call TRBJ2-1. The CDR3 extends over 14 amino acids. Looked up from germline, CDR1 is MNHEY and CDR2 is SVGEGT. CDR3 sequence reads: CASVSRSSYNEQFF.